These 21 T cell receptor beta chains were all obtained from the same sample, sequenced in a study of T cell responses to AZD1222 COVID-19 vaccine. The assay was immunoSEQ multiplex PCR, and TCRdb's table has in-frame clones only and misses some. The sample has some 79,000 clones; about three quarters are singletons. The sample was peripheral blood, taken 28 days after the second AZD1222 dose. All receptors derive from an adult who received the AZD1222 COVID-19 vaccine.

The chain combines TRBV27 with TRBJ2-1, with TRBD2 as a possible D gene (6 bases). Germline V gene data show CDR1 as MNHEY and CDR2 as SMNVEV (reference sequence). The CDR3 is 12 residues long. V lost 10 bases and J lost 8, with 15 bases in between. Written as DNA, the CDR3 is TGTGCCACCTTTAGCGGTTGGGATGAGCAGTTCTTC. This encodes CATFSGWDEQFF.

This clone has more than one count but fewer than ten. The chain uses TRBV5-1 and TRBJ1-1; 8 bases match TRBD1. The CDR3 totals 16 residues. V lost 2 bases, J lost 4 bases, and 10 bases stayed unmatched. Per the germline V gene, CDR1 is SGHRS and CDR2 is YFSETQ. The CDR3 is CASSLTETGAGTEAFF. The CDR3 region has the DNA TGCGCCAGCAGCTTAACTGAGACAGGGGCGGGCACTGAAGCTTTCTTT.

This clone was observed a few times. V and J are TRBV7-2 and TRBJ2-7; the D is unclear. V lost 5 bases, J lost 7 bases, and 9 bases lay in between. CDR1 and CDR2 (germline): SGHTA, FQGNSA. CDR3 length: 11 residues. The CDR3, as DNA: TGTGCCAGCAGCCAGAACGCTGAGCAGTACTTC. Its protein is CASSQNAEQYF.

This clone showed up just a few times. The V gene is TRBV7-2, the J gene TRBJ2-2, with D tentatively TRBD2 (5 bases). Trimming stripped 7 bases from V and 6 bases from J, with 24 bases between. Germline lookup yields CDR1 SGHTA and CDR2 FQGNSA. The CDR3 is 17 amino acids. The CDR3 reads CASNLGFVEREPGELFF. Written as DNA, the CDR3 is TGTGCCAGCAACCTAGGGTTTGTCGAACGGGAACCCGGGGAGCTGTTTTTT.

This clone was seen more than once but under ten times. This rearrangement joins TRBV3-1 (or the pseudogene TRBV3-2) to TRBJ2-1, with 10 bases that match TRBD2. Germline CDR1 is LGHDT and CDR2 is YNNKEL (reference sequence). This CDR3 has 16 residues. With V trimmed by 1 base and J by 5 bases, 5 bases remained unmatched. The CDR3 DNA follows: TGTGCCAGCAGCCAAGGGACTAGCGGAACCAACAATGAGCAGTTCTTC. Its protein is CASSQGTSGTNNEQFF.

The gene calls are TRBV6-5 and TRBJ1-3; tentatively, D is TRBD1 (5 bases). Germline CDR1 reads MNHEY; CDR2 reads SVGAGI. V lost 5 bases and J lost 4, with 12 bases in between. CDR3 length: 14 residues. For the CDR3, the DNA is TGTGCCAGCAGTCACAACCGGGACGGAAACACCATATATTTT. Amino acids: CASSHNRDGNTIYF.

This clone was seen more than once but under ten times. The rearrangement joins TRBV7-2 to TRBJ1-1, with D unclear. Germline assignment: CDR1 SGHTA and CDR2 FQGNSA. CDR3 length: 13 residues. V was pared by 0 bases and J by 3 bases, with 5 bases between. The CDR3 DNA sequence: TGTGCCAGCAGCTTAGCCCTTTACACTGAAGCTTTCTTT. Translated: CASSLALYTEAFF.

DNA for the CDR3: TGTGCCAGCGAGACCATAACCGAGAACACTGAAGCTTTCTTT. Its translation is CASETITENTEAFF. This chain joins TRBV21-1 and TRBJ1-1. TRBV21-1 is a listed pseudogene. The CDR3 totals 14 residues.

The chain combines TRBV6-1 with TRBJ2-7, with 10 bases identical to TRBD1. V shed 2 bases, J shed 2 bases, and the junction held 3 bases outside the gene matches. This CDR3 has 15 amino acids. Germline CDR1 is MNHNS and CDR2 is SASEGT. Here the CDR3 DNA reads TGTGCCAGCAGTGAAAGGGGGACAGGGGCCTACGAGCAGTACTTC. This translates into CASSERGTGAYEQYF.

In nucleotides, the CDR3 is TGCGCCAGCACACCGGGGGGGCTAAAAGAGACCCAGTACTTC. The encoded protein is CASTPGGLKETQYF. The V and J genes are TRBV10-1 and TRBJ2-5; 8 nucleotides align to TRBD2. This CDR3 comprises 14 residues. Germline values: CDR1 WNHNN, CDR2 SYGVQD (reference sequence). With V trimmed by 7 bases and J by 3 bases, 7 bases remained unmatched.

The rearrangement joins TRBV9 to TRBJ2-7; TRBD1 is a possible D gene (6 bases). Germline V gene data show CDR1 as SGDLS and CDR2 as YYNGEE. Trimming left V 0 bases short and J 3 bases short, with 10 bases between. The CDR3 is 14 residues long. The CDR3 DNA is TGTGCCAGCAGCGTAGATAGCAGGGGCTACGAGCAGTACTTC. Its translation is CASSVDSRGYEQYF.

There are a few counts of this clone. The CDR3, as DNA: TGCGCCAGCAGCTCGGGAGTGCCGAACACTGAAGCTTTCTTT. Protein sequence: CASSSGVPNTEAFF. V usage is TRBV5-1 and J usage is TRBJ1-1; no clear D. Per the germline V gene, CDR1 is SGHRS and CDR2 is YFSETQ. The CDR3 covers 14 residues. V lost 3 bases to trimming and J lost 1 base, with 10 bases between them.

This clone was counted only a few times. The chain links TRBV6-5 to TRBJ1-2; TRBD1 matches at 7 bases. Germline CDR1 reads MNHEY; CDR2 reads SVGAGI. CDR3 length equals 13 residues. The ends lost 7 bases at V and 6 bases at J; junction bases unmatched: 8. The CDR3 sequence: CASKGRGSDGYTF. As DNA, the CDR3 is TGTGCCAGCAAGGGCAGGGGGTCGGATGGCTACACCTTC.

CDR3 nucleotides: TGTGCCACCCAGGGATGGGGGAACACTGAAGCTTTCTTT. Protein sequence: CATQGWGNTEAFF. This chain joins TRBV19 and TRBJ1-1; a weak D match, TRBD1 (5 bases). The CDR3 is made up of 13 amino acids. CDR1 is LNHDA and CDR2 is SQIVND in the germline V gene (reference sequence). Deletions cut 10 bases from V and 1 base from J, with 13 bases between.

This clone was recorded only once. The CDR3, as DNA: TGTGCCAGCAGTTCTGGACAGGGCTCAGGTGGGCCCCAGCATTTT. Translated: CASSSGQGSGGPQHF. This chain links TRBV13 with TRBJ1-5; TRBD1 agrees at 8 bases. Looked up from germline, CDR1 is PRHDT and CDR2 is FYEKMQ (reference sequence). The CDR3 extends over 15 amino acids. The V gene end was trimmed by 6 bases and the J gene end by 9 bases; junction bases not matched to a gene: 13.

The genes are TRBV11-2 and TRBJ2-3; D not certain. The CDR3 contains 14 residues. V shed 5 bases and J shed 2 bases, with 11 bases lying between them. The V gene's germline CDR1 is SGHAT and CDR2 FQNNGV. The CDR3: CASSIKVVTDTQYF. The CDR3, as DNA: TGTGCCAGCAGCATAAAAGTGGTCACAGATACGCAGTATTTT.

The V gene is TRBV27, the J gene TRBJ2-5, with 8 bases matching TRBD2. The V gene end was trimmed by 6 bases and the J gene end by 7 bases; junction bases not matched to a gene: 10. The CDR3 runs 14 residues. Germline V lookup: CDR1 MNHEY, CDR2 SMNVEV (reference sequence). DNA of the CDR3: TGTGCCAGCAGGGGTGCGGGGGGCCTTGGGACCCAGTACTTC. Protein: CASRGAGGLGTQYF.

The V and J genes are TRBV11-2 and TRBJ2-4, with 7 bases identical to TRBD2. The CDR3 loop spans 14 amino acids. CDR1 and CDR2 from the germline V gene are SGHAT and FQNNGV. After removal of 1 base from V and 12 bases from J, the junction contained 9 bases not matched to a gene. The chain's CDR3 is CASSLGLAVGGQYF. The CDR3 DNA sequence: TGTGCCAGCAGCTTAGGTCTAGCGGTGGGGGGTCAGTACTTC.

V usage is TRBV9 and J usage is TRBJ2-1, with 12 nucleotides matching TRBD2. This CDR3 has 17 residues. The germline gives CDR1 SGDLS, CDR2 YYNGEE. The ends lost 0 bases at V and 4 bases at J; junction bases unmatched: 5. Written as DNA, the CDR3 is TGTGCCAGCAGCGTAGAGGGACTAGCGGGCGCGTACAATGAGCAGTTCTTC. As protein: CASSVEGLAGAYNEQFF.

This CDR3 reads CAWRLGGMGKNIQYF. In DNA form, the CDR3 reads TGTGCCTGGAGGTTGGGCGGTATGGGCAAAAACATTCAGTACTTC. The chain has TRBV30 and TRBJ2-4; no reliable D call. The CDR3 covers 15 residues. From germline, CDR1 is GTSNPN and CDR2 SVGIG (reference sequence). V was clipped by 3 bases and J by 3 bases, with 15 bases between them.

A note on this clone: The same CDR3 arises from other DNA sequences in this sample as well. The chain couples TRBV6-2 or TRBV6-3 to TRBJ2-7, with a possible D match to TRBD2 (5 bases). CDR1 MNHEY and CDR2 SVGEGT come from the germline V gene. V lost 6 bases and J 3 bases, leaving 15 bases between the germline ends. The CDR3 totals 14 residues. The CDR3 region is CASSLRRGSYEQYF. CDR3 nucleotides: TGTGCCAGCAGCCTACGAAGAGGGAGCTACGAGCAGTACTTC.